This T cell receptor (beta chain) emerged from a study of blood T cell repertoires in COVID-19. For the study at large: Samples representing acute and convalescent COVID-19 were sourced from the United States, Italy and Spain. The cDNA or gDNA used as material had been derived from T cells, B-cell-depleted T cells, or PBMCs.

CDR1 and CDR2 (germline): SGHRS, YFSETQ. The V and J ends lost 4 bases and 4 bases, in that order; junction bases with no gene match: 13. This CDR3 spans 16 amino acids. How the authors handled the data: Counts of nucleated cells, estimated from reference gene primer amplification, were obtained. Generated by immunoSEQ multiplex PCR, the TCRdb table keeps only in-frame clones and is missing some. From that table come the V and J calls and clone size; the DNA was used to work out D and trimming. The sample includes about 180,000 clones, less than 90% of them seen just once. The chain is built from TRBV5-1 and TRBJ1-1; TRBD1 matches 7 bases. The source is a man between 18 and 35 years old with active or convalescent COVID-19. What was sequenced was peripheral blood. The CDR3 reads CASSRIESTGRTEAFF. The CDR3 DNA sequence: TGCGCCAGCAGCCGGATAGAGTCGACAGGGCGCACTGAAGCTTTCTTT.